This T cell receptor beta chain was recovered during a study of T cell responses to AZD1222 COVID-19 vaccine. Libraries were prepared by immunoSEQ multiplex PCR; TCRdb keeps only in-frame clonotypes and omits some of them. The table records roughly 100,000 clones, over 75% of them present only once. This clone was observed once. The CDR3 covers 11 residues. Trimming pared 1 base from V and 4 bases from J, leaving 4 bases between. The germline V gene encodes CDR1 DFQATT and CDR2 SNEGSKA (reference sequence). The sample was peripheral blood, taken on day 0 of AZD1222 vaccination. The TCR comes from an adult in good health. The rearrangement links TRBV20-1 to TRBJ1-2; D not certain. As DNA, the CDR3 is TGCAGTGCTAGAGTCCCCTATGGCTACACCTTC. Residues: CSARVPYGYTF.